Following are 18 T cell receptor beta chains from one sample sequenced in a study of blood T cell repertoires in COVID-19. The assay was immunoSEQ multiplex PCR, and TCRdb's table has in-frame clones only and misses some. The table has more than 200,000 clones, around 84% seen once. The sample consisted of peripheral blood. All receptors come from a man aged 55-75 years with acute or convalescent COVID-19.

Here the CDR3 reads CASSSDANVDFSGNTIYF. CDR3 nucleotides: TGTGCCAGCAGCTCGGACGCTAATGTGGACTTCTCTGGAAACACCATATATTTT. The genes are TRBV7-2 and TRBJ1-3, with unresolved D. From germline, CDR1 is SGHTA and CDR2 FQGNSA. Trimming cost V 4 bases and J 0 bases, with 19 bases left between them. CDR3 length: 18 amino acids.

This chain joins TRBV11-2 and TRBJ2-3; a possible D gene is TRBD2 (5 bases). V lost 5 bases, J lost 3 bases, and 12 bases lay in between. The CDR3 runs to 14 residues. The germline gives CDR1 SGHAT, CDR2 FQNNGV. The CDR3, as DNA: TGTGCCAGCAGCACCAGTAGCGCGACAGATACGCAGTATTTT. Protein product: CASSTSSATDTQYF.

The V call is TRBV5-1, the J call TRBJ2-3; weak D call: TRBD1 (6 bases). CDR3 size: 14 residues. Germline CDR1 reads SGHRS; CDR2 reads YFSETQ. Trimming took 5 bases from V and 2 from J, leaving 12 bases between them. CDR3 amino acids: CASRRGYYTDTQYF. The CDR3 bases are TGCGCCAGCAGAAGGGGGTATTACACAGATACGCAGTATTTT. Full variable domain (missing parts from reference TRBV5-1 and TRBJ2-3): KAGVTQTPRYLIKTRGQQVTLSCSPISGHRSVSWYQQTPGQGLQFLFEYFSETQRNKGNFPGRFSGRQFSNSRSEMNVSTLELGDSALYLCASRRGYYTDTQYFGPGTRLTVL.

This sequence joins TRBV7-3 and TRBJ2-7; 7 bases map to TRBD1. The CDR3 loop spans 12 amino acids. V trimming: 5 bases; J trimming: 7 bases; junction bases outside the gene matches: 5. Per the germline V gene, CDR1 is SGHTA and CDR2 is FQGTGA. The CDR3 loop is CASSPAGGEQYF. The CDR3 coding sequence is TGTGCCAGCAGCCCAGCAGGGGGAGAGCAGTACTTC. Variable domain in full (rest from reference TRBV7-3 and TRBJ2-7): GAGVSQTPSNKVTEKGKYVELRCDPISGHTALYWYRQSLGQGPEFLIYFQGTGAADDSGLPNDRFFAVRPEGSVSTLKIQRTERGDSAVYLCASSPAGGEQYFGPGTRLTVT.

This clone came up once. V gene TRBV19 combines with J gene TRBJ1-4, with D perhaps matching TRBD1 (5 bases). Germline V CDR1 and CDR2: LNHDA, SQIVND (reference sequence). This CDR3 contains 16 residues. V lost 5 bases and J 0 bases, leaving 13 bases between the germline ends. The CDR3 protein is CASSHRTLATNEKLFF. Written as DNA, the CDR3 is TGTGCCAGTAGTCACCGGACACTTGCAACTAATGAAAAACTGTTTTTT.

The V call is TRBV6-5, the J call TRBJ2-1, with D possibly matching TRBD2 (6 bases). The CDR3 runs 15 residues. V was cut by 6 bases and J by 10 bases, with 22 bases left in between. Germline V gives CDR1 MNHEY, CDR2 SVGAGI. CDR3 bases: TGTGCCAGCAGCCTCCGGGACTCACGAGCTCAGGAGCAGTTCTTC. It is translated as CASSLRDSRAQEQFF.

The chain is built from TRBV6-5 and TRBJ1-1, with 7 bases that match TRBD1. Germline V gene data show CDR1 as MNHEY and CDR2 as SVGAGI. The CDR3 runs 14 residues. J was trimmed by 3 bases and V by 7 bases; bases with no gene match: 8. This CDR3 is CASNKGGWYTEAFF. The CDR3 DNA follows: TGTGCCAGCAACAAAGGGGGCTGGTACACTGAAGCTTTCTTT.

This clone is a singleton in its sample. The rearrangement uses TRBV28 and TRBJ2-2; 7 nucleotides agree with TRBD2. The CDR3 is 14 amino acids. Looked up from germline, CDR1 is MDHEN and CDR2 is SYDVKM. J gave up 0 bases and V 6 bases, and 1 base lay outside the gene matches. CDR3: CASRAGSNTGELFF. CDR3 DNA sequence: TGTGCCAGCAGAGCGGGGTCGAACACCGGGGAGCTGTTTTTT.

The chain carries TRBV18 and TRBJ2-4, with 9 positions matching TRBD1. V was clipped by 6 bases and J by 8 bases; unmatched bases: 8. Germline V gene sequence: CDR1 KGHSH, CDR2 LQKENI. The CDR3 length is 14 residues. This CDR3 is CASSRAGQGDIQYF. The CDR3 region has the DNA TGTGCCAGCTCTAGGGCGGGACAGGGAGACATTCAGTACTTC.

The V and J genes are TRBV5-1 and TRBJ2-5, with 9 bases fitting TRBD1. This CDR3 region has 14 residues. J gave up 2 bases and V 4 bases, and 3 bases lay outside the gene matches. Looked up from germline, CDR1 is SGHRS and CDR2 is YFSETQ. The CDR3 loop reads CASSTGQGQETQYF. The DNA for the CDR3 is TGCGCCAGCAGCACTGGACAGGGGCAAGAGACCCAGTACTTC.

This rearrangement joins TRBV3-1 (or the pseudogene TRBV3-2) to TRBJ1-2; 7 bases are shared with TRBD1. V lost 8 bases and J lost 3; bases outside the gene matches: 6. Germline CDR1 and CDR2: LGHDT and YNNKEL (reference sequence). The CDR3 extends over 13 amino acids. CDR3 DNA: TGTGCCAGCGTCCGACAGGGAGACTATGGCTACACCTTC. Protein sequence: CASVRQGDYGYTF.

In regard to this clone: A read error may account for a junction end that differs from germline. The chain has TRBV5-6 and TRBJ2-2; TRBD2 aligns across 9 bases. Germline CDR1 is SGHDT and CDR2 is YYEEEE. This CDR3 contains 16 residues. The CDR3 nucleotides read TGTGCCCGCAGCGCGGCGGGGGGGCGTAACACCGGGGAGCTGTTTTTT. Translated, it gives CARSAAGGRNTGELFF.

This clone appeared once. The chain uses TRBV6-2 or TRBV6-3 and TRBJ2-7, with TRBD2 matching 8 bases. CDR1 and CDR2 (germline): MNHEY, SVGEGT. There are 16 residues in the CDR3. V trimming: 0 bases; J trimming: 0 bases; junction bases outside the gene matches: 4. CDR3 nucleotides: TGTGCCAGCAGTTACTCGGGACTAGGTTTCTCCTACGAGCAGTACTTC. As protein: CASSYSGLGFSYEQYF.

This clone was detected a few times. This chain links TRBV29-1 with TRBJ2-4; 9 bases agree with TRBD1. The germline CDR1 and CDR2 sequences are SQVTM and ANQGSEA. The CDR3 covers 18 residues. The J segment lost 0 bases and the V segment lost 6 bases, leaving 15 bases of the junction unmatched. CDR3 coding DNA: TGCAGCGTCGTCCCCCGGGACAGGGTCCCCCCAGCCAAAAACATTCAGTACTTC. It is translated as CSVVPRDRVPPAKNIQYF.

The chain links TRBV7-3 to TRBJ2-3, with D perhaps TRBD2 (5 bases). Trimming left V 5 bases short and J 0 bases short, with 18 bases between. The CDR3 covers 17 residues. The germline CDR1 and CDR2 sequences are SGHTA and FQGTGA. The CDR3 loop reads CASSNPGEDSSTDTQYF. In nucleotides, the CDR3 is TGTGCCAGCAGCAACCCCGGAGAGGACTCTAGCACAGATACGCAGTATTTT.

The chain carries TRBV18 and TRBJ1-2; possible D gene TRBD1, 6 bases. Germline CDR1 KGHSH, CDR2 LQKENI. The germline V and J ends were trimmed by 2 bases and 4 bases, with 8 bases remaining between them. The CDR3 is 13 residues long. This CDR3 reads CASSPLGGYGYTF. DNA for the CDR3: TGTGCCAGCTCACCATTAGGGGGCTATGGCTACACCTTC. Full variable domain (rest looked up from reference TRBV18 and TRBJ1-2): NAGVMQNPRHLVRRRGQEARLRCSPMKGHSHVYWYRQLPEEGLKFMVYLQKENIIDESGMPKERFSAEFPKEGPSILRIQQVVRGDSAAYFCASSPLGGYGYTFGSGTRLTVV.

Turning to this clone: Other DNA sequences within the sample encode an identical CDR3. In DNA, the CDR3 is TGTGCCAGCAGCTCACAGGGGAATCAGCCCCAGCATTTT. Translation: CASSSQGNQPQHF. The chain couples TRBV7-9 to TRBJ1-5; 7 bases are a match to TRBD1. CDR3 length equals 13 residues. V lost 4 bases and J lost 4; bases outside the gene matches: 1. Germline CDR1 SEHNR, CDR2 FQNEAQ (reference sequence).

The V and J genes are TRBV6-6 and TRBJ1-1; D gene uncertain. Germline assignment: CDR1 MNHNY and CDR2 SVGAGI (reference sequence). CDR3 length: 14 residues. Trimming removed 8 bases at V and 4 bases at J, with 17 bases between. CDR3 nucleotides: TGTGCCAGCTCGGAGCGCACCGAGTTCACTGAAGCTTTCTTT. Its translation: CASSERTEFTEAFF.